This TCR beta chain was identified in a study of T cell responses to AZD1222 COVID-19 vaccine (dated by TCRdb to the early 2020s). About the study as a whole: AZD1222 recipients with second doses at about 4 weeks or about 12 weeks were pooled, because spike-specific TCR depth and breadth did not differ between schedules. A total of more than 230 trial participants underwent TCR sequencing, of whom approximately 210 received two doses of AZD1222 and some 26 received two doses of the MenACWY control vaccine. Enrollment into the trials was organized by age into subgroups of 18-55, 56-69 and 70-plus years, and those subgroups contained approximately 160, 26 and 62 TCR-sequenced participants, respectively.

The CDR3 regions of human TCRbeta chains were analyzed by immunosequencing. The authors' analysis ran thus. Repertoire TCRs were matched against a reference library of SARS-CoV-2-specific TCRs generated with the MIRA antigen-specificity platform. Breadth was defined as the fraction of unique TCRs that were SARS-CoV-2-associated. Depth was defined as the fraction of total T cells that were SARS-CoV-2-associated. Using the MIRA data, every spike-specific TCR was mapped to the spike region that the TCR reacted to and assigned to either a CD4 or a CD8 class. Log10-transformed breadth and depth values were compared by one-way ANOVA with Sidak's multiple comparisons tests. In TCRdb, the immuneACCESS table is reduced to in-frame sequences with V and J assigned. These tables do not hold every clone; where another copy was compared, an unresolved V gene accounts for under half, and the others remain unexplained. That table gives V, J and clone size, and the DNA gave D and trimming. Present in this sample are about 150,000 clones, 90% of which were seen just once. The leading ten clones occupy 1.8% of the sample.

CDR1 and CDR2 are drawn from the germline V gene (reference sequence): LNHNV, YYDKDF. V was cut back by 3 bases and J by 0 bases, leaving a gap of 12 bases between them. From its cysteine to its phenylalanine, the CDR3 spans 16 amino acids. Left in the record is the CDR3 DNA by itself, 48 bases read in frame from the first base. Reading the label with the study, this specimen's time point is: baseline before first vaccination. Vaccinee samples were obtained from the UK trials COV001 and COV002, which included a single-blind randomized controlled phase 2/3 trial of AZD1222 (ChAdOx1 nCoV-19) in healthy adults. Trial participant PBMC samples were collected at day 0 and day 28 after the second dose for TCRbeta chain sequencing. The investigation overall reported the following: Conclusions about previously exposed vaccinees were limited because only 6 or 7 AZD1222 recipients were SARS-CoV-2 seropositive at baseline. Participants were mostly white British, with more females than males. The authors suggested clonal diversity may have been underestimated. The whole spike protein was spanned by vaccine-associated CD4 TCRs, and dominant responses were seen in regions 160-218 and 743-854. Nearly half of unique spike-specific TCRs reportedly recognized epitopes outside regions mutated in the B.1.351 and B.1.1.7 variants. After two AZD1222 doses, spike-specific TCR breadth and depth were significantly higher than at day 0 and than in MenACWY recipients. Because no samples from the day 14 peak response were available, repertoires could be characterized only after the peak T cell response. The 56-69-year group was small, and its depth increase did not reach significance, likely because of low power.

Note on this clone: Its antigen remains undetermined. No quality values exist for individual bases; no much larger clone is one base distant.

The sequence came from an adult in good health. Recombination connected TRBV15 to TRBJ2-1; no D gene is confidently identified. The starting material was peripheral blood, obtained on day 0 of AZD1222 vaccination. The CDR3: CATSSYLGSSYNEQFF. The DNA reads TGTGCCACCAGCAGTTATCTGGGTAGCTCCTACAATGAGCAGTTCTTC.